The 22 T cell receptor beta chains given below trace back to one sample, sequenced in a study of blood T cell repertoires in COVID-19. Libraries were prepared by immunoSEQ multiplex PCR; TCRdb keeps only in-frame clonotypes and omits some of them. Among roughly 200,000 clones listed, 75% to 95% were seen once. The sample consisted of peripheral blood. These receptors were taken from a man between 50 and 59 years old with acute or convalescent COVID-19.

The chain is built from TRBV6-5 and TRBJ2-1, with TRBD2 identical over 12 bases. CDR3 length: 15 amino acids. Germline V gene lookup returns CDR1 MNHEY and CDR2 SVGAGI. The ends lost 6 bases at V and 6 bases at J; junction bases unmatched: 6. The CDR3 coding sequence is TGTGCCAGCAGCCTCGGACTAGCGGGACCCAATGAGCAGTTCTTC. Translating it yields CASSLGLAGPNEQFF.

This sequence joins TRBV11-2 and TRBJ2-7, with D possibly matching TRBD1 (5 bases). The CDR3 has 12 residues. The ends were cut back, 2 bases at V and 4 bases at J, with 6 bases in the middle. Germline loops: CDR1 SGHAT, CDR2 FQNNGV. CDR3 residues: CASSLQGYEQYF. DNA of the CDR3: TGTGCCAGCAGCTTACAGGGTTACGAGCAGTACTTC.

This clone has just a few counts. This chain links TRBV28 with TRBJ1-3; D is perhaps TRBD1 (5 bases). The CDR3 has 16 amino acids. V was clipped by 2 bases and J by 0 bases, with 11 bases between them. CDR1 MDHEN and CDR2 SYDVKM come from the germline V gene. CDR3 protein: CASSLPHRSSGNTIYF. The CDR3 region has the DNA TGTGCCAGCAGTTTACCCCACAGGAGCTCTGGAAACACCATATATTTT.

As regards this clone: Other DNA sequences in this specimen translate into the identical CDR3. The chain joins TRBV7-2 to TRBJ1-1; D perhaps matches TRBD1 (5 bases). Germline CDR1 is SGHTA and CDR2 is FQGNSA. The CDR3 runs 13 residues. The V gene lost 5 bases and the J gene lost 2 bases, with 9 bases spanning the gap. CDR3 sequence (DNA): TGTGCCAGCAGCAGGCAGGGAAACACTGAAGCTTTCTTT. Amino acid sequence: CASSRQGNTEAFF.

This clone was seen just once. J is TRBJ1-6 and V is TRBV27; 10 positions agree with TRBD1. V was pared by 7 bases and J by 2 bases, with 11 bases of the junction left unmatched. The germline CDR1 and CDR2 sequences are MNHEY and SMNVEV (reference sequence). The CDR3 is 18 residues long. The DNA of the CDR3 is TGTGCCAGCATGCCCTCCGGACAGGGGGTACCCTATAATTCACCCCTCCACTTT. Protein: CASMPSGQGVPYNSPLHF.

The count of this clone is one. V and J are TRBV24-1 and TRBJ2-7, with 10 bases identical to TRBD1. Germline V gene data show CDR1 as KGHDR and CDR2 as SFDVKD. The CDR3 spans 13 residues. V lost 8 bases, J lost 5 bases, and 5 bases stayed unmatched. The CDR3 region is CATIEGQGDEQYF. The CDR3 nucleotides read TGTGCCACCATTGAAGGACAGGGGGACGAGCAGTACTTC.

This chain joins TRBV21-1 and TRBJ2-7; the table's D call, TRBD1, was not checked against the DNA. TRBV21-1 is a known pseudogene. The length of the CDR3 is 13 residues. DNA of the CDR3: TGTGCCAGCAGCCGGGACAGGGGGCGGGAGCAGTACTTC. Translated, it gives CASSRDRGREQYF.

The chain is built from TRBV9 and TRBJ1-3, with 7 nucleotides matching TRBD1. With 3 bases clipped from V and 0 bases from J, the junction kept 3 bases outside the gene matches. CDR3 size: 15 residues. CDR1 is SGDLS, CDR2 YYNGEE, per germline. As DNA, the CDR3 is TGTGCCAGCAGCGGAACAGGGGCCTCTGGAAACACCATATATTTT. Amino acid sequence: CASSGTGASGNTIYF.

V gene TRBV11-1 combines with J gene TRBJ2-1; 10 positions match TRBD1. The CDR3 length is 16 residues. The ends lost 5 bases at V and 2 bases at J; junction bases unmatched: 6. Germline V gives CDR1 SGHAT, CDR2 FQDESV (reference sequence). DNA of the CDR3: TGTGCCAGCAGCGCCCGGACAGGGGGTCCCTACAATGAGCAGTTCTTC. Its translation: CASSARTGGPYNEQFF. Complete variable domain (other parts from reference TRBV11-1 and TRBJ2-1): EAEVAQSPRYKITEKSQAVAFWCDPISGHATLYWYRQILGQGPELLVQFQDESVVDDSQLPKDRFSAERLKGVDSTLKIQPAELGDSAMYLCASSARTGGPYNEQFFGPGTRLTVL.

The chain employs TRBV9 and TRBJ1-2, with 10 positions matching TRBD1. The V gene's germline CDR1 is SGDLS and CDR2 YYNGEE. This CDR3 has 18 amino acids. Trimming removed 0 bases from V and 6 bases from J; junction bases left unmatched: 14. The CDR3 region has the DNA TGTGCCAGCAGCGTAGGCCCACGACCCGGGACAGGGGACCATGGCTACACCTTC. Translated: CASSVGPRPGTGDHGYTF.

V is TRBV18 and J is TRBJ1-4; 9 nucleotides agree with TRBD1. The V gene end was trimmed by 2 bases and the J gene end by 5 bases; junction bases not matched to a gene: 3. Germline V gene lookup returns CDR1 KGHSH and CDR2 LQKENI. There are 15 residues in the CDR3. The CDR3 loop reads CASSPTTGGNEKLFF. The CDR3 DNA follows: TGTGCCAGCTCACCAACGACAGGGGGAAATGAAAAACTGTTTTTT.

The chain recombines TRBV10-2 with TRBJ1-6, with D possibly matching TRBD1 (6 bases). V was shortened by 4 bases and J by 5 bases, with 9 bases between the two germline ends. The CDR3 is made up of 14 amino acids. Germline assignment: CDR1 WSHSY and CDR2 SAAADI. The CDR3: CASSVAGDNSPLHF. The CDR3 DNA is TGCGCCAGCAGTGTGGCAGGGGATAATTCACCCCTCCACTTT.

This clone was observed a single time. The chain uses TRBV25-1 and TRBJ1-4, with 7 bases matching TRBD1. This CDR3 contains 14 residues. Germline-derived CDR1 and CDR2 are MGHDK and SYGVNS. Losses at the gene ends were 4 bases for V and 7 bases for J; bases not matched to a gene: 6. DNA of the CDR3: TGTGCCAGCAGTGGGGACAGCCGGAGTGAAAAACTGTTTTTT. As protein: CASSGDSRSEKLFF.

The chain uses TRBV7-3 and TRBJ2-5, with 8 nucleotides matching TRBD2. V lost 5 bases, J lost 1 base, and 6 bases stayed unmatched. The CDR3 covers 15 residues. Per the germline V gene, CDR1 is SGHTA and CDR2 is FQGTGA. CDR3 DNA sequence: TGTGCCAGCAGCCTAGGACTAGCTTCCCAAGAGACCCAGTACTTC. Protein product: CASSLGLASQETQYF. The variable domain in full, with the rest retrieved from reference TRBV7-3 and TRBJ2-5, is GAGVSQTPSNKVTEKGKYVELRCDPISGHTALYWYRQSLGQGPEFLIYFQGTGAADDSGLPNDRFFAVRPEGSVSTLKIQRTERGDSAVYLCASSLGLASQETQYFGPGTRLLVL.

V and J are TRBV7-8 and TRBJ2-5, with a possible D match to TRBD2 (6 bases). CDR3 length: 15 amino acids. Trimming shortened V by 3 bases and J by 2 bases, and 13 bases separated the two germline ends. Germline-derived CDR1 and CDR2 are SGHVS and FQNEAQ. CDR3 nucleotide sequence: TGTGCCAGCAGCTTGATGACTAGATCTCAAGAGACCCAGTACTTC. Amino acids: CASSLMTRSQETQYF.

The chain joins TRBV7-2 to TRBJ2-5; maybe TRBD1 (6 bases). The ends were cut back, 4 bases at V and 3 bases at J, with 12 bases in the middle. This CDR3 is built from 14 residues. Germline-derived CDR1 and CDR2 are SGHTA and FQGNSA. The CDR3 region has the DNA TGTGCCAGCAGCTCAGGGGCAGGGAAAGAGACCCAGTACTTC. It codes for CASSSGAGKETQYF.

The gene calls are TRBV27 and TRBJ2-2; weak D call: TRBD2 (6 bases). This CDR3 is built from 15 residues. Between the trimmed V and J ends, which lost 2 bases and 4 bases, there was a span of 11 bases. CDR1 and CDR2 from the germline V gene are MNHEY and SMNVEV (reference sequence). DNA for the CDR3: TGTGCCAGCAGTTTACGACGGAGGGCCACCGGGGAGCTGTTTTTT. Its protein is CASSLRRRATGELFF.

The rearrangement uses TRBV2 and TRBJ1-5; TRBD1 might be the D (5 bases). The CDR3 is 14 residues long. V shed 4 bases and J shed 7 bases, with 14 bases lying between them. Germline CDR1 SNHLY, CDR2 FYNNEI. The CDR3 DNA follows: TGTGCCAGCAGTGTTACGGGGGAGTCACAGCCCCAGCATTTT. It translates to CASSVTGESQPQHF.

This clone was picked up a small number of times. This chain joins TRBV7-9 and TRBJ2-2; 12 positions match TRBD2. V was pared by 5 bases and J by 5 bases, with 6 bases of the junction left unmatched. This CDR3 contains 16 residues. Germline V gene sequence: CDR1 SEHNR, CDR2 FQNEAQ (reference sequence). The CDR3 protein is CASSTGTSGSTGELFF. The CDR3 region has the DNA TGTGCCAGCAGCACAGGGACTAGCGGGTCAACCGGGGAGCTGTTTTTT.

As to this clone: The identical CDR3 is also encoded by other nucleotide sequences in the sample. The chain employs TRBV19 and TRBJ1-5; 7 bases agree with TRBD1. J was trimmed by 2 bases and V by 2 bases; bases with no gene match: 3. Germline V lookup: CDR1 LNHDA, CDR2 SQIVND (reference sequence). There are 15 residues in the CDR3. The CDR3 DNA reads as TGTGCCAGTAGTATAAACAGGGGTCGCAATCAGCCCCAGCATTTT. This codes for CASSINRGRNQPQHF. The full variable domain, with the rest looked up from reference TRBV19 and TRBJ1-5, is DGGITQSPKYLFRKEGQNVTLSCEQNLNHDAMYWYRQDPGQGLRLIYYSQIVNDFQKGDIAEGYSVSREKKESFPLTVTSAQKNPTAFYLCASSINRGRNQPQHFGDGTRLSIL.

This clone was counted a single time. The chain carries TRBV13 and TRBJ2-7; 9 nucleotides match TRBD2. This CDR3 is 15 amino acids long. Trimming removed 3 bases from V and 1 base from J; junction bases left unmatched: 4. The germline gives CDR1 PRHDT, CDR2 FYEKMQ (reference sequence). In DNA form, the CDR3 reads TGTGCCAGCAGCTTTAGCGGGAGTGGTTCCTACGAGCAGTACTTC. This sequence encodes CASSFSGSGSYEQYF.

V is TRBV11-1 and J is TRBJ1-2; 8 bases line up with TRBD1. Trimming cost V 1 base and J 2 bases; bases outside gene matches: 6. The CDR3 has 16 amino acids. Germline values: CDR1 SGHAT, CDR2 FQDESV (reference sequence). CDR3 DNA: TGTGCCAGCAGCTTAGTAGACAGGGGACCGAACTATGGCTACACCTTC. It codes for CASSLVDRGPNYGYTF.